The 30 T cell receptor beta chains below come from one sample, sequenced in a study of cytomegalovirus exposure and HLA in healthy donors. The PCR made use of 60 Vbeta and 13 Jbeta primers. TCRdb's table, derived via immunoSEQ multiplex PCR, lists solely in-frame clones and lacks some. The sample shows 120,000 or so clones, over 65% of them seen only once. The sample comprised PBMCs. The receptors come from a man aged 30 to 39 in good health and CMV-seronegative.

The chain recombines TRBV11-2 with TRBJ2-1; 8 bases fit TRBD1. Germline CDR1 reads SGHAT; CDR2 reads FQNNGV. V shed 1 base and J 10 bases; nucleotides not matched to a gene: 15. CDR3 length: 17 residues. For the CDR3, the DNA is TGTGCCAGCAGCTTAGTGACCCAGGGGGCGAGGGCTATCGAGCAGTTCTTC. It translates to CASSLVTQGARAIEQFF.

The J gene is TRBJ2-5, the V gene TRBV28; 7 nucleotides line up with TRBD2. The J call may be in error: the DNA end matches TRBJ2-7 better. Germline CDR1 reads MDHEN; CDR2 reads SYDVKM. CDR3 size: 16 residues. The DNA of the CDR3 is TGTGCCAGCAGTTTGGGGGGGACCACTAGCTCCTACGAGCAGTACTTC. It encodes CASSLGGTTSSYEQYF.

The table lists this clone with a count of one. J is TRBJ1-4 and V is TRBV30; D gene ambiguous. The CDR3 contains 14 residues. Germline values: CDR1 GTSNPN, CDR2 SVGIG (reference sequence). The V gene lost 0 bases and the J gene lost 6 bases, with 11 bases spanning the gap. The CDR3 sequence is CAWSVIRGDEKLFF. CDR3 DNA: TGTGCCTGGAGTGTAATTCGGGGAGATGAAAAACTGTTTTTT.

The chain links TRBV5-1 to TRBJ1-2; TRBD1 matches at 12 bases. V gave up 4 bases and J gave up 5 bases; unmatched junction bases: 6. The CDR3 sequence is 15 residues long. Germline-derived CDR1 and CDR2 are SGHRS and YFSETQ. Here the CDR3 DNA reads TGCGCCAGCAGCGGTGGGACAGGGGGCGTGTATGGCTACACCTTC. Translating it yields CASSGGTGGVYGYTF. Together with reference TRBV5-1 and TRBJ1-2, the CDR3 gives the full variable domain: KAGVTQTPRYLIKTRGQQVTLSCSPISGHRSVSWYQQTPGQGLQFLFEYFSETQRNKGNFPGRFSGRQFSNSRSEMNVSTLELGDSALYLCASSGGTGGVYGYTFGSGTRLTVV.

The chain has TRBV9 and TRBJ2-1; D is uncertain. CDR3 size: 16 residues. CDR1 SGDLS and CDR2 YYNGEE come from the germline V gene. The V and J ends lost 3 bases and 0 bases respectively, with 13 bases between them. The CDR3 nucleotides read TGTGCCAGCAGCGAAACATCTAGGAGCTCCTACAATGAGCAGTTCTTC. Translated, it gives CASSETSRSSYNEQFF.

This sequence joins TRBV4-1 and TRBJ1-5, with 9 bases lining up with TRBD1. J lost 3 bases, V lost 1 base, and 4 bases had no gene match. Germline V gene sequence: CDR1 MGHRA, CDR2 YSYEKL. The CDR3 length is 16 residues. CDR3 coding DNA: TGCGCCAGCAGCCAAGGGGACAGGGAAGTCAATCAGCCCCAGCATTTT. Its translation is CASSQGDREVNQPQHF.

The chain joins TRBV5-1 to TRBJ2-7; tentatively, D is TRBD2 (5 bases). Trimming took 4 bases from V and 0 from J, leaving 8 bases between them. The germline CDR1 and CDR2 sequences are SGHRS and YFSETQ. The CDR3 loop spans 13 amino acids. CDR3 region: CASSPGSSYEQYF. In DNA, the CDR3 is TGCGCCAGCAGCCCGGGGAGCTCCTACGAGCAGTACTTC. Filled out from reference TRBV5-1 and TRBJ2-7, the complete variable domain reads KAGVTQTPRYLIKTRGQQVTLSCSPISGHRSVSWYQQTPGQGLQFLFEYFSETQRNKGNFPGRFSGRQFSNSRSEMNVSTLELGDSALYLCASSPGSSYEQYFGPGTRLTVT.

The gene calls are TRBV19 and TRBJ2-7, with D maybe TRBD2 (5 bases). CDR3 length equals 12 residues. CDR1 LNHDA and CDR2 SQIVND come from the germline V gene (reference sequence). V shed 9 bases and J shed 3 bases, with 12 bases lying between them. Here the CDR3 reads CASSQRDYEQYF. In DNA form, the CDR3 reads TGTGCCAGCTCACAGAGGGACTACGAGCAGTACTTC.

The V gene is TRBV6-4, the J gene TRBJ2-3, with 7 bases aligning to TRBD2. The CDR3 loop spans 15 amino acids. Germline assignment: CDR1 MRHNA and CDR2 SNTAGT. Unmatched junction bases numbered 10, after V lost 6 bases and J lost 4 bases. DNA of the CDR3: TGTGCCAGCAGCGAGTCTAGCGGAGGGGCAGATACGCAGTATTTT. Amino acid sequence: CASSESSGGADTQYF.

This clone has more than one count but fewer than ten. The rearrangement joins TRBV6-5 to TRBJ1-1, with D unresolved. Germline CDR1 is MNHEY and CDR2 is SVGAGI. V was clipped by 0 bases and J by 5 bases, with 16 bases between them. There are 16 residues in the CDR3. The CDR3 spells CASSYSLEVPRTEAFF. DNA for the CDR3: TGTGCCAGCAGTTACTCGTTGGAGGTCCCGAGGACTGAAGCTTTCTTT.

The J gene is TRBJ1-4, the V gene TRBV5-4, with a weak D call TRBD1 (5 bases). Germline CDR1 and CDR2: SGHNT and YYREEE (reference sequence). V was shortened by 4 bases and J by 5 bases, with 21 bases between the two germline ends. The CDR3 has 17 residues. CDR3 nucleotide sequence: TGTGCCAGCAGCCCCAAGTCGGAGGGACCTGGAAATGAAAAACTGTTTTTT. This sequence encodes CASSPKSEGPGNEKLFF. Using reference TRBV5-4 and TRBJ1-4 for the parts outside the CDR3, the full variable domain is ETGVTQSPTHLIKTRGQQVTLRCSSQSGHNTVSWYQQALGQGPQFIFQYYREEENGRGNFPPRFSGLQFPNYSSELNVNALELDDSALYLCASSPKSEGPGNEKLFFGSGTQLSVL.

This clone was recorded only once. J is TRBJ2-7 and V is TRBV15; 7 positions agree with TRBD1. CDR3 size: 15 residues. CDR1 LNHNV and CDR2 YYDKDF come from the germline V gene (reference sequence). V lost 6 bases and J lost 1; bases outside the gene matches: 9. This CDR3 reads CATSTPGQPSYEQYF. DNA for the CDR3: TGTGCCACCAGTACTCCGGGACAGCCGTCCTACGAGCAGTACTTC.

This chain uses TRBV29-1 with TRBJ1-3, with D uncertain. V shed 4 bases and J shed 3 bases, with 10 bases lying between them. Germline V gene data show CDR1 as SQVTM and CDR2 as ANQGSEA. The CDR3 has 13 residues. The CDR3 region has the DNA TGCAGCGTTGCAACAGTCAATGGAAACACCATATATTTT. Translated: CSVATVNGNTIYF.

The chain links TRBV6-1 to TRBJ1-5; D call uncertain. V was pared by 6 bases and J by 4 bases, with 10 bases between. The CDR3 has 13 residues. Germline V gene data show CDR1 as MNHNS and CDR2 as SASEGT. The CDR3: CASREGDNQPQHF. The DNA of the CDR3 is TGTGCCAGCAGGGAGGGCGATAATCAGCCCCAGCATTTT.

The CDR3 here is CASRLPNEKLFF. The CDR3 DNA reads TGCGCCAGCAGACTGCCGAATGAAAAACTGTTTTTT. The chain recombines TRBV5-1 with TRBJ1-4; no clear D gene. The CDR3 loop spans 12 amino acids. Germline V CDR1 and CDR2: SGHRS, YFSETQ. V was trimmed by 5 bases and J by 5 bases, leaving 7 bases between them.

This rearrangement joins TRBV6-1 to TRBJ1-4, with D unclear. CDR1 MNHNS and CDR2 SASEGT come from the germline V gene. This CDR3 has 15 amino acids. Trimming left V 7 bases short and J 3 bases short, with 15 bases between. Here the CDR3 reads CASTTGASPNEKLFF. The CDR3 DNA is TGTGCCAGCACTACGGGAGCCAGCCCTAATGAAAAACTGTTTTTT.

The rearrangement joins TRBV4-3 to TRBJ1-4; 10 nucleotides align to TRBD1. The CDR3 runs to 14 residues. Losses at the gene ends were 4 bases for V and 8 bases for J; bases not matched to a gene: 4. Germline CDR1 LGHNA, CDR2 YSLEER. CDR3 nucleotide sequence: TGCGCCAGCAGCCCGGGACAGGGGAACGAAAAACTGTTTTTT. Protein sequence: CASSPGQGNEKLFF.

The V call is TRBV5-8, the J call TRBJ1-5; TRBD1 matches at 9 bases. Germline CDR1 and CDR2: SGHTS and YDEGEE. The junction had 6 bases not matched to a gene; V was cut back by 2 bases and J by 3 bases. This CDR3 spans 16 amino acids. CDR3 coding DNA: TGTGCCAGCAGCTTAGGACAGGGGCCCTACAATCAGCCCCAGCATTTT. Its translation: CASSLGQGPYNQPQHF.

This clone was detected only a few times. The gene calls are TRBV6-6 and TRBJ2-7; 7 bases map to TRBD2. Trimming cost V 2 bases and J 2 bases; bases outside gene matches: 0. The CDR3 is made up of 13 amino acids. Germline CDR1 and CDR2: MNHNY and SVGAGI (reference sequence). In DNA, the CDR3 is TGTGCCAGCAGTTACGGGAGGGCCTACGAGCAGTACTTC. This encodes CASSYGRAYEQYF.

The chain combines TRBV6-1 with TRBJ1-1; D remains ambiguous. The CDR3 length is 15 residues. Germline V gene lookup returns CDR1 MNHNS and CDR2 SASEGT. Between the trimmed V and J ends, which lost 4 bases and 2 bases, there was a span of 14 bases. CDR3 coding DNA: TGTGCCAGCAGTGGCCCGAGAGGTGGTAACACTGAAGCTTTCTTT. It codes for CASSGPRGGNTEAFF.

This rearrangement joins TRBV27 to TRBJ2-5, with TRBD2 as a possible D gene (5 bases). Per the germline V gene, CDR1 is MNHEY and CDR2 is SMNVEV (reference sequence). Trimming shortened V by 0 bases and J by 11 bases, and 13 bases separated the two germline ends. The CDR3 has 13 amino acids. CDR3 sequence reads: CASSLSQVWEQYF. In nucleotides, the CDR3 is TGTGCCAGCAGTTTATCCCAAGTGTGGGAGCAGTACTTC.

This chain joins TRBV6-1 and TRBJ2-7; TRBD2 matches 8 bases. CDR1 MNHNS and CDR2 SASEGT come from the germline V gene. The length of the CDR3 is 14 residues. The V and J ends lost 5 bases and 6 bases, in that order; junction bases with no gene match: 9. The chain's CDR3 is CASSTSSLAVEQYF. In DNA form, the CDR3 reads TGTGCCAGCAGTACCTCCTCACTAGCGGTCGAGCAGTACTTC.

V usage is TRBV10-3 and J usage is TRBJ1-3, with TRBD1 matching 8 bases. Germline V CDR1 and CDR2: ENHRY, SYGVKD. J gave up 1 base and V 3 bases, and 11 bases lay outside the gene matches. This CDR3 comprises 18 residues. The DNA for the CDR3 is TGTGCCATCAGTGACTCGGGGAGCAGGGGGCATTCTGGAAACACCATATATTTT. Protein: CAISDSGSRGHSGNTIYF.

This chain connects TRBV28 to TRBJ1-2; TRBD1 agrees at 10 bases. The CDR3 covers 16 residues. V shed 5 bases and J 7 bases; nucleotides not matched to a gene: 13. Germline V gene data show CDR1 as MDHEN and CDR2 as SYDVKM. This chain's CDR3 is CASSPTGTGAASGYTF. In DNA form, the CDR3 reads TGTGCCAGCAGTCCTACCGGGACAGGGGCAGCATCTGGCTACACCTTC.

V and J are TRBV5-6 and TRBJ2-5; tentatively, D is TRBD1 (5 bases). The J call may be faulty, since TRBJ2-7 better matches the DNA end. This CDR3 is 15 amino acids long. Germline CDR1 SGHDT, CDR2 YYEEEE. The CDR3 nucleotides are TGTGCCAGCATCGCGGTGGGGCAGGGTAAACACGAGCAGTACTTC. Residues: CASIAVGQGKHEQYF.

The CDR3 region has the DNA TGTGCCAGCAGCGTAGTGGGGGGGGAACTGTTCTTC. Its translation is CASSVVGGELFF. This chain uses TRBV9 with TRBJ2-1, with TRBD2 matching over 7 bases. Germline assignment: CDR1 SGDLS and CDR2 YYNGEE. The CDR3 is 12 amino acids. Trimming at V came to 0 bases and at J to 15 bases, leaving 6 bases not matched to a gene. Supplemented by reference TRBV9 and TRBJ2-1, the full variable domain reads DSGVTQTPKHLITATGQRVTLRCSPRSGDLSVYWYQQSLDQGLQFLIQYYNGEERAKGNILERFSAQQFPDLHSELNLSSLELGDSALYFCASSVVGGELFFGPGTRLTVL.

The CDR3 DNA is TGCGCCAGCAGCCCGGACAGGGTTACTGAAAAACTGTTTTTT. This sequence encodes CASSPDRVTEKLFF. This rearrangement joins TRBV4-1 to TRBJ1-4; 8 bases match TRBD1. The CDR3 extends over 14 amino acids. Trimming took 4 bases from V and 7 from J; bases not matched to a gene: 5. Germline lookup yields CDR1 MGHRA and CDR2 YSYEKL.

The chain is built from TRBV7-2 and TRBJ2-2; 8 nucleotides line up with TRBD1. The CDR3 has 14 amino acids. Germline loops: CDR1 SGHTA, CDR2 FQGNSA. J was trimmed by 7 bases and V by 7 bases; bases with no gene match: 8. DNA for the CDR3: TGTGCCAGCACCCTGACAGGGGTTTTCGGGGAGCTGTTTTTT. It yields the protein CASTLTGVFGELFF.

This clone was observed a single time. The chain employs TRBV5-1 and TRBJ1-5, with a possible D match to TRBD1 (6 bases). Germline V gene data show CDR1 as SGHRS and CDR2 as YFSETQ. The V and J ends lost 4 bases and 4 bases respectively, with 12 bases between them. CDR3 length equals 14 residues. CDR3 residues: CASSLEQGNQPQHF. CDR3 in DNA: TGCGCCAGCAGCCTAGAACAGGGAAATCAGCCCCAGCATTTT.

The chain joins TRBV4-3 to TRBJ2-1; D gene unclear. CDR1 LGHNA and CDR2 YSLEER come from the germline V gene. This CDR3 is built from 16 residues. V was pared by 2 bases and J by 0 bases, with 11 bases between. The CDR3 here is CASSQIPRSSYNEQFF. As DNA, the CDR3 is TGCGCCAGCAGCCAAATACCGCGAAGCTCCTACAATGAGCAGTTCTTC.